The 30 T cell receptor beta chains given below trace back to one sample, sequenced in a study of OX40 agonist ivuxolimab in advanced cancers. Using immunoSEQ multiplex PCR, the repertoire was profiled, and TCRdb retains in-frame clones only, with some absent. The table shows tens of thousands of clones, with 65% to 85% occurring only once. Source: CD4+ or CD8+ T cells sorted from blood, taken in a trial of the OX40 agonist ivuxolimab. The receptors were sampled from an adult with an advanced solid tumor such as melanoma, head and neck, liver or kidney cancer.

This clone was picked up a small number of times. The V gene is TRBV2, the J gene TRBJ1-1; D possibly corresponds to TRBD1 (5 bases). Germline-derived CDR1 and CDR2 are SNHLY and FYNNEI. This CDR3 has 14 amino acids. The germline V and J ends were trimmed by 5 bases and 6 bases, with 16 bases remaining between them. The CDR3 nucleotides are TGTGCCAGCAGTTATACGGAGGGAGGGGCTGAAGCTTTCTTT. This gives the protein CASSYTEGGAEAFF.

J is TRBJ2-3 and V is TRBV2; 7 positions agree with TRBD2. This CDR3 has 17 amino acids. Germline V CDR1 and CDR2: SNHLY, FYNNEI. The CDR3 nucleotides are TGTGTCGGAAGTATTGGGGCTAGCGGACACAGCACAGATACGCAGTATTTT. Protein product: CVGSIGASGHSTDTQYF.

The V gene is TRBV9, the J gene TRBJ2-2; D may be TRBD2 (6 bases). The ends were cut back, 2 bases at V and 6 bases at J, with 14 bases in the middle. Germline V gene sequence: CDR1 SGDLS, CDR2 YYNGEE. The CDR3 has 15 residues. The CDR3 bases are TGTGCCAGCAGCGTGGAGGGGCTTGCACCCGGGGAGCTGTTTTTT. The encoded protein is CASSVEGLAPGELFF.

The chain uses TRBV30 and TRBJ2-7, with TRBD1 matching 10 bases. V shed 2 bases and J 3 bases; nucleotides not matched to a gene: 16. The germline CDR1 and CDR2 sequences are GTSNPN and SVGIG (reference sequence). The CDR3 spans 18 residues. CDR3 nucleotide sequence: TGTGCCTGGAGTTCCAACGGGGGGGACAGGGGAGGCAACTACGAGCAGTACTTC. Amino acid sequence: CAWSSNGGDRGGNYEQYF.

This clone was seen more than once but under ten times. The V and J genes are TRBV28 and TRBJ1-2; no clear D gene. Germline V gene lookup returns CDR1 MDHEN and CDR2 SYDVKM. Trimming removed 2 bases at V and 4 bases at J, with 8 bases between. This CDR3 has 13 residues. Here the CDR3 reads CASSLPESYGYTF. The CDR3 DNA follows: TGTGCCAGCAGTTTACCCGAAAGCTATGGCTACACCTTC.

The chain recombines TRBV29-1 with TRBJ1-1; 8 bases match TRBD1. The length of the CDR3 is 15 residues. V lost 7 bases and J lost 0; bases outside the gene matches: 10. Germline CDR1 SQVTM, CDR2 ANQGSEA. The CDR3 sequence is CSAFSGGLLNTEAFF. The CDR3 DNA is TGCAGCGCCTTCTCAGGGGGCCTCCTGAACACTGAAGCTTTCTTT.

The gene calls are TRBV5-1 and TRBJ1-1, with D unclear. Trimming removed 4 bases at V and 1 base at J, with 8 bases between. The CDR3 is made up of 13 amino acids. The V gene's germline CDR1 is SGHRS and CDR2 YFSETQ. Written as DNA, the CDR3 is TGCGCCAGCAGCAACCCAGGGAACACTGAAGCTTTCTTT. It specifies CASSNPGNTEAFF.

This clone has only one observation. The V call is TRBV5-1, the J call TRBJ1-3; tentatively, D is TRBD1 (5 bases). The germline CDR1 and CDR2 sequences are SGHRS and YFSETQ. This CDR3 has 14 residues. Trimming took 5 bases from V and 4 from J, leaving 13 bases between them. In DNA form, the CDR3 reads TGCGCCAGCAGATCGTCGACAGAAGGAAACACCATATATTTT. Its translation: CASRSSTEGNTIYF.

The rearrangement uses TRBV6-5 and TRBJ2-5; unclear D gene. The CDR3 has 11 amino acids. Germline assignment: CDR1 MNHEY and CDR2 SVGAGI. Trimming removed 2 bases from V and 5 bases from J, with 3 bases in between. Here the CDR3 DNA reads TGTGCCAGCAGTTACGGGGAGACCCAGTACTTC. Its translation: CASSYGETQYF.

The V call is TRBV11-1, the J call TRBJ2-3; D is unresolved. This CDR3 has 12 residues. Trimming removed 5 bases at V and 5 bases at J, with 8 bases between. Germline CDR1 and CDR2: SGHAT and FQDESV (reference sequence). The CDR3 coding sequence is TGTGCCAGCAGCCCAAGAGAAGATACGCAGTATTTT. This codes for CASSPREDTQYF.

The gene calls are TRBV4-3 and TRBJ2-1, with D tentatively TRBD2 (6 bases). CDR1 and CDR2 (germline): LGHNA, YSLEER. The germline V and J ends were trimmed by 0 bases and 3 bases, with 12 bases remaining between them. The CDR3 loop spans 16 amino acids. The CDR3 sequence: CASSQDFGGGYNEQFF. The DNA for the CDR3 is TGCGCCAGCAGCCAAGATTTCGGGGGTGGCTACAATGAGCAGTTCTTC.

The chain couples TRBV5-1 to TRBJ2-1; perhaps TRBD2 as D (5 bases). CDR1 is SGHRS and CDR2 is YFSETQ in the germline V gene. The CDR3 length is 12 residues. Trimming stripped 8 bases from V and 7 bases from J, with 13 bases between. CDR3 nucleotide sequence: TGCGCCAGTCGGACTGGTGAAAATGAGCAGTTCTTC. Translation: CASRTGENEQFF.

The rearrangement uses TRBV5-1 and TRBJ1-1; unclear D gene. Germline CDR1 SGHRS, CDR2 YFSETQ. Trimming stripped 6 bases from V and 5 bases from J, with 17 bases between. The CDR3 length is 14 residues. The CDR3 DNA reads TGCGCCAGCACCTTCGGAATTGGGAATACTGAAGCTTTCTTT. Translated, it gives CASTFGIGNTEAFF.

This clone appeared a few times. The V call is TRBV6-1, the J call TRBJ1-1, with D perhaps TRBD1 (6 bases). CDR1 and CDR2 from the germline V gene are MNHNS and SASEGT. The germline V and J ends were trimmed by 1 base and 4 bases, with 10 bases remaining between them. The CDR3 extends over 14 amino acids. The CDR3 DNA reads TGTGCCAGCAGTGAAGGGGGGGGCGGCACTGAAGCTTTCTTT. Residues: CASSEGGGGTEAFF.

The chain joins TRBV30 to TRBJ1-5; no definite D call. From germline, CDR1 is GTSNPN and CDR2 SVGIG (reference sequence). This CDR3 has 16 amino acids. With 0 bases removed from V and 0 bases from J, the gap between germline ends came to 12 bases. The CDR3, as DNA: TGTGCCTGGAGTGTACCACAGAGCTATAGCAATCAGCCCCAGCATTTT. Protein sequence: CAWSVPQSYSNQPQHF.

The chain joins TRBV7-2 to TRBJ2-1; D is perhaps TRBD1 or TRBD2 (6 bases each). Looked up from germline, CDR1 is SGHTA and CDR2 is FQGNSA. The CDR3 is 15 residues long. Trimming left V 2 bases short and J 8 bases short, with 16 bases between. The CDR3 DNA reads TGTGCCAGCAGCTTAATGGGACCCCGGGGGCATGAGCAGTTCTTC. Translating gives CASSLMGPRGHEQFF.

This clone appeared a few times. For the CDR3, the DNA is TGTGCCATCAGGGACAGGGAGAAATCTGGCTACACCTTC. As protein: CAIRDREKSGYTF. The chain recombines TRBV10-3 with TRBJ1-2, with 8 bases lining up with TRBD1. The CDR3 is 13 residues long. Per germline, CDR1 ENHRY and CDR2 SYGVKD. Trimming removed 6 bases from V and 7 bases from J; junction bases left unmatched: 7.

The chain has TRBV7-8 and TRBJ1-4; D not resolved. Per the germline V gene, CDR1 is SGHVS and CDR2 is FQNEAQ. The CDR3 is made up of 16 amino acids. Trimming removed 0 bases at V and 0 bases at J, with 8 bases between. CDR3 in amino acids: CASSLAVYATNEKLFF. CDR3 in DNA: TGTGCCAGCAGCTTAGCTGTCTATGCAACTAATGAAAAACTGTTTTTT.

The chain joins TRBV7-2 to TRBJ2-2, with TRBD2 matching 16 bases. CDR3 length: 18 residues. Germline CDR1 is SGHTA and CDR2 is FQGNSA. The trim removed 5 bases at V and 3 bases at J, leaving 6 bases unmatched. CDR3 sequence (DNA): TGTGCCAGCAGCGCCGGGACTAGCGGGGGGGCGCACACCGGGGAGCTGTTTTTT. Its translation: CASSAGTSGGAHTGELFF.

The CDR3 protein is CASSEYRVEGEQFF. The CDR3 DNA reads TGTGCCAGCAGTGAATACAGGGTCGAGGGTGAGCAGTTCTTC. The chain combines TRBV2 with TRBJ2-1; possibly TRBD1 for D (6 bases). CDR3 length: 14 amino acids. V lost 2 bases and J lost 9, with 14 bases in between. CDR1 is SNHLY and CDR2 is FYNNEI in the germline V gene.

The J gene is TRBJ2-7, the V gene TRBV2, with D unclear. CDR1 is SNHLY and CDR2 is FYNNEI in the germline V gene. The CDR3 length is 11 residues. Trimming shortened V by 2 bases and J by 5 bases, and 4 bases separated the two germline ends. The CDR3 DNA sequence: TGTGCCAGCAGTGAAATCAACGAGCAGTACTTC. Protein: CASSEINEQYF.

This clone appeared a single time. This chain uses TRBV27 with TRBJ2-7, with 9 bases matching TRBD1. The length of the CDR3 is 14 residues. The germline V gene has CDR1 MNHEY and CDR2 SMNVEV (reference sequence). With 0 bases clipped from V and 6 bases from J, the junction kept 3 bases outside the gene matches. CDR3 in DNA: TGTGCCAGCAGTTTATCGGGGACAGGGCTCGAGCAGTACTTC. This gives the protein CASSLSGTGLEQYF.

V gene TRBV20-1 combines with J gene TRBJ1-2, with 7 bases aligning to TRBD1. Germline values: CDR1 DFQATT, CDR2 SNEGSKA (reference sequence). J gave up 8 bases and V 4 bases, and 1 base lay outside the gene matches. This CDR3 comprises 10 residues. Here the CDR3 reads CSATGGGYTF. In DNA, the CDR3 is TGCAGTGCTACAGGGGGGGGCTACACCTTC.

The chain has TRBV19 and TRBJ2-3, with TRBD2 matching 8 bases. Germline CDR1 LNHDA, CDR2 SQIVND (reference sequence). This CDR3 has 14 residues. Germline trimming cut 6 bases from V and 1 base from J; bases unmatched to any gene: 3. The CDR3 is CASRERGRTDTQYF. The CDR3 nucleotides are TGTGCCAGTAGAGAGCGGGGGCGCACAGATACGCAGTATTTT. The variable domain in full, completed from reference TRBV19 and TRBJ2-3, reads DGGITQSPKYLFRKEGQNVTLSCEQNLNHDAMYWYRQDPGQGLRLIYYSQIVNDFQKGDIAEGYSVSREKKESFPLTVTSAQKNPTAFYLCASRERGRTDTQYFGPGTRLTVL.

The genes are TRBV14 and TRBJ2-5, with TRBD2 matching 15 bases. The CDR3 has 16 residues. The junction had 5 bases not matched to a gene; V was cut back by 2 bases and J by 7 bases. Germline-derived CDR1 and CDR2 are SGHDN and FVKESK. This CDR3 is CASSQQGLAGGTTQYF. In nucleotides, the CDR3 is TGTGCCAGCAGCCAACAAGGACTAGCGGGGGGGACGACCCAGTACTTC.

V gene TRBV29-1 combines with J gene TRBJ2-1; 14 nucleotides match TRBD2. The CDR3 is 14 amino acids. The V gene end was trimmed by 7 bases and the J gene end by 4 bases; junction bases not matched to a gene: 3. The germline V gene encodes CDR1 SQVTM and CDR2 ANQGSEA. In DNA form, the CDR3 reads TGCAGCGCCGGACTAGCGGGAGGATACAATGAGCAGTTCTTC. It codes for CSAGLAGGYNEQFF.

The chain links TRBV5-1 to TRBJ1-2, with TRBD1 matching 8 bases. CDR1 SGHRS and CDR2 YFSETQ come from the germline V gene. The CDR3 sequence is 14 residues long. V lost 4 bases and J lost 4; bases outside the gene matches: 6. In DNA, the CDR3 is TGCGCCAGCAGCCCAGACAGGGGTACCTATGGCTACACCTTC. It translates to CASSPDRGTYGYTF. The variable domain in full, with the rest retrieved from reference TRBV5-1 and TRBJ1-2, is KAGVTQTPRYLIKTRGQQVTLSCSPISGHRSVSWYQQTPGQGLQFLFEYFSETQRNKGNFPGRFSGRQFSNSRSEMNVSTLELGDSALYLCASSPDRGTYGYTFGSGTRLTVV.

In its sample, this clone was seen once. DNA of the CDR3: TGTGCCAGCAGTCGCGACTTGAGCTCCTACGAGCAGTACTTC. This encodes CASSRDLSSYEQYF. The genes are TRBV6-5 and TRBJ2-7, with D uncertain. V was shortened by 5 bases and J by 0 bases, with 11 bases between the two germline ends. CDR1 and CDR2 from the germline V gene are MNHEY and SVGAGI. The CDR3 totals 14 residues.

This chain connects TRBV7-2 to TRBJ1-5, with D uncertain. Germline V gene sequence: CDR1 SGHTA, CDR2 FQGNSA. The CDR3 contains 13 residues. V lost 2 bases and J lost 7, with 9 bases in between. CDR3 region: CASSLNFMQPQHF. The CDR3 coding sequence is TGTGCCAGCAGCTTAAATTTTATGCAGCCCCAGCATTTT.

The chain uses TRBV30 and TRBJ2-7, with D possibly TRBD2 on 7 matching bases. Between the trimmed V and J ends, which lost 4 bases and 5 bases, there was a span of 15 bases. Germline CDR1 GTSNPN, CDR2 SVGIG (reference sequence). The CDR3 extends over 13 amino acids. In DNA form, the CDR3 reads TGTGCCTGGACGGGGAGGGGGTTACACGAGCAGTACTTC. Protein product: CAWTGRGLHEQYF.